This T cell receptor (beta chain) is drawn from a study of graft-versus-host responses after intestinal transplantation. Overall study findings and caveats: There were GvH clones found in recipient marrow, and some of them appeared first in ileum or blood.

The germline gives CDR1 SEHNR, CDR2 FQNEAQ (reference sequence). CDR3 length: 11 residues. With 5 bases removed from V and 4 bases from J, the gap between germline ends came to 5 bases. Using immunoSEQ multiplex PCR, the repertoire was profiled, and TCRdb retains in-frame clones only, with some absent. The table includes about 100,000 clones, 75% to 95% detected once. This clone showed up just once. Its target is unknown. The material sequenced was PBMCs, taken 450 to 460 days after intestinal transplant. The receptor was derived from a human patient who received an intestinal transplant, so some T cells may come from the graft donor. The chain links TRBV7-9 to TRBJ2-5; D gene uncertain. The CDR3 protein is CASSQGETQYF. For the CDR3, the DNA is TGTGCCAGCAGCCAAGGAGAGACCCAGTACTTC.